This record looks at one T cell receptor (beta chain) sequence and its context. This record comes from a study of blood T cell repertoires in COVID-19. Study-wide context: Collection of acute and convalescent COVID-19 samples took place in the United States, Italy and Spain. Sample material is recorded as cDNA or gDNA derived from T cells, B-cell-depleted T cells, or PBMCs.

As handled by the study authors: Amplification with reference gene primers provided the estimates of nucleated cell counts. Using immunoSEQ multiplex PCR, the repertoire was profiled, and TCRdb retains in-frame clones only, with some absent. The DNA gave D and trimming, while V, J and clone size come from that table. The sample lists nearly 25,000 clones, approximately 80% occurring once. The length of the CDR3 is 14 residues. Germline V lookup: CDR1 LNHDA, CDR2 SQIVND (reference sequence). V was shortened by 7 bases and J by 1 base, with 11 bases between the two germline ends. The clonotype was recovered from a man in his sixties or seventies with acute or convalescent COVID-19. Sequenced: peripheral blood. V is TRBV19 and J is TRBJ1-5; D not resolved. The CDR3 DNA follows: TGTGCCAGTAATCAGGTCAGGAGCAATCAGCCCCAGCATTTT. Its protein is CASNQVRSNQPQHF.